What follows are 32 T cell receptor beta chains derived from one specimen sequenced in a study of blood T cell repertoires in COVID-19. TCRdb's copy holds only in-frame clones and misses some; the assay was immunoSEQ multiplex PCR. Of around 99,000 clones listed, less than 85% are singletons. What was sequenced was peripheral blood. The receptors were gathered from a woman older than 75 with active or convalescent COVID-19.

The V gene is TRBV5-5, the J gene TRBJ1-4; TRBD1 agrees at 8 bases. The germline V gene has CDR1 SGHKS and CDR2 YYEKEE (reference sequence). The CDR3 extends over 16 amino acids. V was pared by 2 bases and J by 0 bases, with 3 bases of the junction left unmatched. The CDR3 sequence is CASSLQGGTTNEKLFF. The CDR3 nucleotides are TGTGCCAGCAGCTTACAGGGGGGCACAACTAATGAAAAACTGTTTTTT. Complete variable domain (other parts from reference TRBV5-5 and TRBJ1-4): DAGVTQSPTHLIKTRGQQVTLRCSPISGHKSVSWYQQVLGQGPQFIFQYYEKEERGRGNFPDRFSARQFPNYSSELNVNALLLGDSALYLCASSLQGGTTNEKLFFGSGTQLSVL.

The chain employs TRBV2 and TRBJ2-7, with 7 nucleotides matching TRBD1. Germline V gene sequence: CDR1 SNHLY, CDR2 FYNNEI. Trimming cost V 6 bases and J 4 bases; bases outside gene matches: 0. There are 11 residues in the CDR3. The CDR3 sequence is CASRQGYEQYF. The CDR3 DNA sequence: TGTGCCAGCAGACAGGGGTACGAGCAGTACTTC. The whole variable domain, filled in from reference TRBV2 and TRBJ2-7, reads EPEVTQTPSHQVTQMGQEVILRCVPISNHLYFYWYRQILGQKVEFLVSFYNNEISEKSEIFDDQFSVERPDGSNFTLKIRSTKLEDSAMYFCASRQGYEQYFGPGTRLTVT.

With regard to this clone: The junction and the germline gene differ at one end; a read error may be behind it. CDR3 region: CASSHGTSGIFTDTQYF. CDR3 DNA: TGTGCCAGCAGCCATGGGACTAGCGGGATCTTCACAGATACGCAGTATTTT. The genes are TRBV5-1 and TRBJ2-3; 13 positions match TRBD2. Germline values: CDR1 SGHRS, CDR2 YFSETQ. The CDR3 is 17 amino acids.

Turning to this clone: One junction end does not reproduce the germline sequence, and a read error may be involved. The chain is built from TRBV5-1 and TRBJ2-1; 16 positions agree with TRBD2. This CDR3 has 18 residues. Germline V lookup: CDR1 SGHRS, CDR2 YFSETQ. CDR3 sequence (DNA): TGTGCCAGCAGCTTGGAGGGACTAGCGGGAGGGCTTTACAATGAGCAGTTCTTC. Translated, it gives CASSLEGLAGGLYNEQFF.

The chain couples TRBV18 to TRBJ2-7, with a weak D call TRBD1 (5 bases). CDR3 length: 13 residues. V lost 3 bases, J lost 1 base, and 7 bases lay in between. The germline V gene has CDR1 KGHSH and CDR2 LQKENI. The CDR3 protein is CASSPTASYEQYF. The DNA for the CDR3 is TGTGCCAGCTCACCGACAGCATCCTACGAGCAGTACTTC.

V usage is TRBV2 and J usage is TRBJ1-2; a weak D match, TRBD1 (6 bases). V lost 3 bases, J lost 6 bases, and 11 bases lay in between. Germline assignment: CDR1 SNHLY and CDR2 FYNNEI. The CDR3 totals 13 residues. In DNA form, the CDR3 reads TGTGCCAGCAGTGAGCAGGGGATCCATGGCTACACCTTC. It yields the protein CASSEQGIHGYTF.

This clone was seen a handful of times. The chain carries TRBV11-2 and TRBJ2-7; 10 bases line up with TRBD2. The CDR3 contains 16 residues. Germline V lookup: CDR1 SGHAT, CDR2 FQNNGV. Losses at the gene ends were 3 bases for V and 0 bases for J; bases not matched to a gene: 5. Written as DNA, the CDR3 is TGTGCCAGCAGCTTGGAACTAGCGGGATCCTCCTACGAGCAGTACTTC. Protein product: CASSLELAGSSYEQYF.

This rearrangement joins TRBV2 to TRBJ2-5; unclear D gene. This CDR3 has 13 residues. Trimming removed 4 bases at V and 4 bases at J, with 10 bases between. The germline V gene has CDR1 SNHLY and CDR2 FYNNEI. This CDR3 is CASSVKQRETQYF. The CDR3 bases are TGTGCCAGCAGTGTGAAGCAACGAGAGACCCAGTACTTC.

This chain connects TRBV12-5 to TRBJ1-2; D unclear. Looked up from germline, CDR1 is LGHNT and CDR2 is FRNRAP. V lost 2 bases to trimming and J lost 4 bases, with 5 bases between them. The length of the CDR3 is 12 residues. The CDR3 reads CASGLNSYGYTF. The CDR3 nucleotides are TGTGCTAGTGGTTTGAACAGCTATGGCTACACCTTC.

The chain couples TRBV9 to TRBJ1-2, with D tentatively TRBD1 (5 bases). Germline V gives CDR1 SGDLS, CDR2 YYNGEE. This CDR3 is 16 amino acids long. V lost 0 bases and J 1 base, leaving 13 bases between the germline ends. The CDR3 is CASSVAVGGFNYGYTF. For the CDR3, the DNA is TGTGCCAGCAGCGTAGCAGTCGGGGGGTTTAACTATGGCTACACCTTC.

J is TRBJ2-5 and V is TRBV5-4; 7 positions match TRBD2. Germline values: CDR1 SGHNT, CDR2 YYREEE (reference sequence). The CDR3 is 15 amino acids. V lost 2 bases, J lost 5 bases, and 9 bases stayed unmatched. This CDR3 is CASSFQREGPETQYF. CDR3 nucleotides: TGTGCCAGCAGCTTTCAGAGGGAGGGCCCCGAGACCCAGTACTTC.

The chain combines TRBV19 with TRBJ2-7; 7 nucleotides line up with TRBD1. This CDR3 spans 15 amino acids. Germline loops: CDR1 LNHDA, CDR2 SQIVND (reference sequence). Losses at the gene ends were 3 bases for V and 3 bases for J; bases not matched to a gene: 8. Here the CDR3 reads CASSIAGTDHYEQYF. For the CDR3, the DNA is TGTGCCAGTAGTATCGCCGGGACAGATCACTACGAGCAGTACTTC.

This chain connects TRBV7-3 to TRBJ2-1; D possibly corresponds to TRBD2 (6 bases). The germline V and J ends were trimmed by 5 bases and 4 bases, with 15 bases remaining between them. The CDR3 contains 15 residues. Germline loops: CDR1 SGHTA, CDR2 FQGTGA. CDR3 protein: CASSPTAGGYNEQFF. CDR3 sequence (DNA): TGTGCCAGCAGCCCCACGGCCGGGGGATACAATGAGCAGTTCTTC.

The gene calls are TRBV5-6 and TRBJ2-7; 9 nucleotides agree with TRBD1. The CDR3 length is 16 residues. With 4 bases clipped from V and 6 bases from J, the junction kept 14 bases outside the gene matches. CDR1 SGHDT and CDR2 YYEEEE come from the germline V gene. The CDR3 region is CASSPGQGAHRPEQYF. In nucleotides, the CDR3 is TGTGCCAGCAGCCCGGGACAGGGAGCCCATAGGCCCGAGCAGTACTTC.

V and J are TRBV14 and TRBJ2-7; 9 bases line up with TRBD1. The CDR3 length is 15 residues. Germline assignment: CDR1 SGHDN and CDR2 FVKESK. After removal of 1 base from V and 4 bases from J, the junction contained 5 bases not matched to a gene. The CDR3 reads CASSQARDRDYEQYF. The CDR3 DNA reads as TGTGCCAGCAGCCAAGCCCGGGACAGGGATTACGAGCAGTACTTC.

This chain joins TRBV27 and TRBJ2-7; the match to TRBD1 covers 8 bases. The CDR3 covers 17 residues. V lost 5 bases, J lost 0 bases, and 12 bases stayed unmatched. The germline V gene encodes CDR1 MNHEY and CDR2 SMNVEV (reference sequence). The CDR3 loop is CASSPFSGQGSSYEQYF. CDR3 nucleotide sequence: TGTGCCAGCAGTCCCTTTTCCGGACAGGGAAGCTCCTACGAGCAGTACTTC.

The genes are TRBV7-8 and TRBJ2-7; a weak D match, TRBD1 (6 bases). Germline values: CDR1 SGHVS, CDR2 FQNEAQ. This CDR3 contains 13 residues. V was clipped by 5 bases and J by 2 bases, with 10 bases between them. CDR3 DNA sequence: TGTGCCAGCAGCCACAGGGTTACCTACGAGCAGTACTTC. It codes for CASSHRVTYEQYF.

The genes are TRBV5-1 and TRBJ2-6; 7 positions agree with TRBD2. V gave up 4 bases and J gave up 1 base; unmatched junction bases: 5. Germline lookup yields CDR1 SGHRS and CDR2 YFSETQ. The CDR3 totals 16 residues. The CDR3 sequence: CASSVGGGSGANVLTF. CDR3 coding DNA: TGCGCCAGCAGCGTCGGCGGGGGTTCTGGGGCCAACGTCCTGACTTTC.

The chain links TRBV28 to TRBJ2-7; possible D gene TRBD2, 6 bases. V was clipped by 4 bases and J by 2 bases, with 18 bases between them. The CDR3 is 16 amino acids. Germline CDR1 is MDHEN and CDR2 is SYDVKM. The CDR3 sequence is CASSSIGLASPYEQYF. The CDR3 DNA follows: TGTGCCAGCAGTTCTATAGGGCTAGCGAGTCCCTACGAGCAGTACTTC.

The CDR3 loop reads CASSLVGAGVSEQFF. The CDR3 nucleotides read TGCGCCAGCAGCTTGGTCGGAGCGGGAGTAAGTGAGCAGTTCTTC. The rearrangement joins TRBV5-1 to TRBJ2-1; 8 bases align to TRBD2. The CDR3 consists of 15 residues. Per the germline V gene, CDR1 is SGHRS and CDR2 is YFSETQ. J lost 9 bases, V lost 0 bases, and 8 bases had no gene match.

This rearrangement joins TRBV15 to TRBJ1-6; 10 bases fit TRBD1. Germline CDR1 is LNHNV and CDR2 is YYDKDF (reference sequence). The CDR3 is made up of 15 amino acids. Unmatched junction bases numbered 8, after V lost 8 bases and J lost 7 bases. CDR3 sequence (DNA): TGTGCCACCTGCCGGACAGGGGGAAAGAATTCACCCCTCCACTTT. This gives the protein CATCRTGGKNSPLHF.

The V call is TRBV2, the J call TRBJ2-1; possible D gene TRBD1, 6 bases. Germline V gene sequence: CDR1 SNHLY, CDR2 FYNNEI. Trimming shortened V by 6 bases and J by 3 bases, and 15 bases separated the two germline ends. This CDR3 region has 15 residues. In DNA form, the CDR3 reads TGTGCCAGCAGAAGGGACATTGGTAGCTACAATGAGCAGTTCTTC. Protein: CASRRDIGSYNEQFF.

The chain has TRBV29-1 and TRBJ2-7, with 12 nucleotides matching TRBD1. Per the germline V gene, CDR1 is SQVTM and CDR2 is ANQGSEA. Losses at the gene ends were 4 bases for V and 3 bases for J; bases not matched to a gene: 4. CDR3 length: 14 amino acids. CDR3 in amino acids: CSVGGTGGHYEQYF. CDR3 coding DNA: TGCAGCGTTGGAGGGACAGGGGGCCACTACGAGCAGTACTTC.

This clone showed up just once. This chain connects TRBV6-1 to TRBJ2-1, with 13 bases fitting TRBD2. Trimming took 3 bases from V and 7 from J; bases not matched to a gene: 3. CDR3 length: 15 amino acids. CDR1 and CDR2 (germline): MNHNS, SASEGT. The CDR3 loop reads CASSDGLAGVNEQFF. CDR3 nucleotide sequence: TGTGCCAGCAGTGATGGACTAGCGGGAGTAAATGAGCAGTTCTTC.

In this sample, this clone turned up a few times. This chain connects TRBV6-5 to TRBJ2-1; 15 nucleotides align to TRBD2. This CDR3 has 15 residues. V was pared by 6 bases and J by 10 bases, with 7 bases of the junction left unmatched. Germline values: CDR1 MNHEY, CDR2 SVGAGI. This chain's CDR3 is CASRGTSGGLREQFF. The DNA of the CDR3 is TGTGCCAGCAGAGGGACTAGCGGGGGGCTAAGGGAGCAGTTCTTC.

This clone occurred a few times. The chain joins TRBV7-8 to TRBJ1-3, with a tentative D call TRBD1 (5 bases). Germline values: CDR1 SGHVS, CDR2 FQNEAQ. V lost 5 bases and J lost 2, with 13 bases in between. The CDR3 is 15 amino acids. This chain's CDR3 is CASSPSTGPGNTIYF. The CDR3 coding sequence is TGTGCCAGCAGCCCCTCCACAGGCCCTGGAAACACCATATATTTT.

This chain connects TRBV30 to TRBJ1-3; 9 positions match TRBD1. Germline-derived CDR1 and CDR2 are GTSNPN and SVGIG (reference sequence). The CDR3 loop spans 15 amino acids. Trimming cost V 3 bases and J 2 bases; bases outside gene matches: 5. DNA of the CDR3: TGTGCCTGGAGCAGGACAGGGGAGACTGGAAACACCATATATTTT. Protein: CAWSRTGETGNTIYF.

As concerns this clone: At one of its ends the junction is not consistent with the germline gene, which may arise from a read error. The chain carries TRBV5-1 and TRBJ2-1; 7 bases fit TRBD2. CDR3 length equals 15 residues. Germline lookup yields CDR1 SGHRS and CDR2 YFSETQ. The CDR3 is CASSLGGTSYNEQFF. CDR3 in DNA: TGTGCCAGCAGCTTGGGGGGGACTTCCTACAATGAGCAGTTCTTC.

The chain has TRBV2 and TRBJ1-5; D gene uncertain. V was shortened by 6 bases and J by 6 bases, with 12 bases between the two germline ends. The CDR3 extends over 13 amino acids. From germline, CDR1 is SNHLY and CDR2 FYNNEI. The CDR3 DNA reads TGTGCCAGCAGGGTATACTCTAGTCAGCCCCAGCATTTT. Amino acids: CASRVYSSQPQHF. The variable domain in full, with the rest retrieved from reference TRBV2 and TRBJ1-5, is EPEVTQTPSHQVTQMGQEVILRCVPISNHLYFYWYRQILGQKVEFLVSFYNNEISEKSEIFDDQFSVERPDGSNFTLKIRSTKLEDSAMYFCASRVYSSQPQHFGDGTRLSIL.

The chain couples TRBV5-1 to TRBJ2-3; 11 bases fit TRBD2. The V gene's germline CDR1 is SGHRS and CDR2 YFSETQ. V shed 4 bases, J shed 14 bases, and the junction held 12 bases outside the gene matches. This CDR3 spans 14 amino acids. In DNA form, the CDR3 reads TGCGCCAGCAGCCCTGGGACTAGCGGTACCTTGGGGTATTTT. It encodes CASSPGTSGTLGYF.

The V and J genes are TRBV18 and TRBJ2-3, with 9 bases aligning to TRBD1. CDR1 and CDR2 from the germline V gene are KGHSH and LQKENI. The CDR3 contains 16 residues. With V trimmed by 3 bases and J by 5 bases, 9 bases remained unmatched. CDR3 loop: CASSPDPGQGRDTQYF. The CDR3 DNA follows: TGTGCCAGCTCACCTGACCCGGGACAGGGAAGAGATACGCAGTATTTT.

Concerning this clone: The germline gene is not matched at one end of the junction; a read error may be the cause. V usage is TRBV5-1 and J usage is TRBJ2-5, with 12 nucleotides matching TRBD2. This CDR3 region has 16 residues. Germline loops: CDR1 SGHRS, CDR2 YFSETQ. The CDR3 is CASSLALAGGEETQYF. CDR3 bases: TGTGCCAGCAGCTTGGCGCTAGCGGGAGGGGAAGAGACCCAGTACTTC.